A single sample is the source of the 2 T cell receptor beta chains below, sequenced in a study of shared clonotypes between healthy human individuals. Sequencing was performed with immunoSEQ multiplex PCR; in TCRdb, only in-frame clones are kept and a portion is missing. The sample has millions of clones, just over 90% seen once; the top ten hold about 1.5%. Naive CD8 cells comprised CD45RO-negative, CCR7-positively selected cells, excluding terminally differentiated effector memory CD45RA+ cells. Sequenced input: naive CD8+ T cells from PBMCs. These receptors all come from a man in his late teens or twenties in good health. Some clones in this sample may be carry-over from other donors' samples.

The chain combines TRBV4-1 with TRBJ2-7; tentatively, D is TRBD2 (6 bases). V was trimmed by 0 bases and J by 6 bases, leaving 12 bases between them. The CDR3 is 14 residues long. The germline CDR1 and CDR2 sequences are MGHRA and YSYEKL. The CDR3 nucleotides read TGCGCCAGCAGCCAAGAAATTGCGGGGCTCGAGCAGTACTTC. Its translation: CASSQEIAGLEQYF.

The V call is TRBV4-1, the J call TRBJ2-7; TRBD1 matches 8 bases. CDR3 length equals 15 residues. Germline CDR1 reads MGHRA; CDR2 reads YSYEKL. With V trimmed by 0 bases and J by 6 bases, 7 bases remained unmatched. CDR3 protein: CASSQDRGRGREQYF. CDR3 nucleotide sequence: TGCGCCAGCAGCCAAGATAGGGGCAGGGGGCGCGAGCAGTACTTC.